This T cell receptor (beta chain) was observed in a study of vaccination and CD4 T cells after COVID-19. At the Johns Hopkins FTIC core, DNA taken from cultured CD4+ T cells was sequenced by way of the Oncomine TCR Beta short-read assay. TCRdb re-called the PCR reads through MiXCR, storing one row per CDR3 protein. This sample yields roughly 25,000 distinct CDR3 sequences, of which around 30% are seen a single time; roughly 3% belongs to the top ten. Time point defined: late sampling 161 to 241 days after vaccination in a few convalescent patients. As for treatment: 10-day PBMC culture with coronavirus spike peptide pools or control peptides (ViraFEST assay). This clonotype was recorded many times. Its antigen is undetermined. The sample consisted of CD4+ T cells from blood, cultured in vitro, taken about 7 months after SARS-CoV-2 vaccination. The receptor was derived from a human donor who had recovered from COVID-19.

The CDR3 DNA reads TGTGCCAGCAGCTTAGGGGTCGAGCAGTACTTC. It specifies CASSLGVEQYF. The chain carries TRBV7-9 and TRBJ2-7; D remains unclear. Germline CDR1 reads SEHNR; CDR2 reads FQNEAQ (reference sequence). Trimming removed 1 base at V and 6 bases at J, with 4 bases between. The CDR3 loop spans 11 amino acids.